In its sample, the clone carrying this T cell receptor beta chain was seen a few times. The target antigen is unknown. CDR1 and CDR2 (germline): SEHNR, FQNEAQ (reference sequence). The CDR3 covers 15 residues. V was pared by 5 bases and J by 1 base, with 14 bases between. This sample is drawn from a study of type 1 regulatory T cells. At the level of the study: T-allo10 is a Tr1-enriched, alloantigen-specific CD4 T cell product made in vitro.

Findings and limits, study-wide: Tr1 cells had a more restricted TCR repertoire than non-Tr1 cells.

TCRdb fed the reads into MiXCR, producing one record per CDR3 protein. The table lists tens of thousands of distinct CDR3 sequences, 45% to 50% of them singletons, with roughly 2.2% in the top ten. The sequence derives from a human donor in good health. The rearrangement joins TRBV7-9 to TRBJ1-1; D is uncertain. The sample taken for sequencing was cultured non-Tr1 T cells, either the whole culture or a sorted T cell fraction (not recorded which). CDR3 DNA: TGTGCCAGCAGCCCCCAGAGGATGGGGAACACTGAAGCTTTCTTT. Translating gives CASSPQRMGNTEAFF.